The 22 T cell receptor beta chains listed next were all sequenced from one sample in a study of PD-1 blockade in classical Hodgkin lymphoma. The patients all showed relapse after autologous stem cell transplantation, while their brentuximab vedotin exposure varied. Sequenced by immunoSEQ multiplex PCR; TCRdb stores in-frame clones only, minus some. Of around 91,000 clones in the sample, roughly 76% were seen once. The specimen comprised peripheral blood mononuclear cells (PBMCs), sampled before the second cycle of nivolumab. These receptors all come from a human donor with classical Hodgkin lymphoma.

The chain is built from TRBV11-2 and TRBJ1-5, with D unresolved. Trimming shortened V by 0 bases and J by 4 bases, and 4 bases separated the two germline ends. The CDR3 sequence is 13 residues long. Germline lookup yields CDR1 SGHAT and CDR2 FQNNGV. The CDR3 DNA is TGTGCCAGCAGCTTAGACAGAAATCAGCCCCAGCATTTT. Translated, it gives CASSLDRNQPQHF.

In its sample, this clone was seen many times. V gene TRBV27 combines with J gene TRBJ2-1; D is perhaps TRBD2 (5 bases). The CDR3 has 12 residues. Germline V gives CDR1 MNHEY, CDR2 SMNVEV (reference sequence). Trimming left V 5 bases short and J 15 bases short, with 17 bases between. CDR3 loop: CASSPQDHRGFF. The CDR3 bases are TGTGCCAGCAGTCCCCAAGACCATCGGGGGTTCTTC.

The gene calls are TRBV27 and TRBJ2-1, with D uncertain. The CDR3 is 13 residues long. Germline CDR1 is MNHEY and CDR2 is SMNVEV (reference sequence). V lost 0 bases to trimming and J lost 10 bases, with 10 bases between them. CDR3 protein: CASSLSLAPEQFF. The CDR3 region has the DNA TGTGCCAGCAGTTTATCTCTGGCCCCAGAGCAGTTCTTC.

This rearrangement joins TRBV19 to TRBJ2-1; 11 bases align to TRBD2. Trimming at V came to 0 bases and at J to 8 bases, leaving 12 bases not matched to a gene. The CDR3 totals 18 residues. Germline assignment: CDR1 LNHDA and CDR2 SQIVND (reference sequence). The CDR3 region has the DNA TGTGCCAGTAGTATAGAGGGACCACTAGCGGGAGTAATGGATGAGCAGTTCTTC. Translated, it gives CASSIEGPLAGVMDEQFF.

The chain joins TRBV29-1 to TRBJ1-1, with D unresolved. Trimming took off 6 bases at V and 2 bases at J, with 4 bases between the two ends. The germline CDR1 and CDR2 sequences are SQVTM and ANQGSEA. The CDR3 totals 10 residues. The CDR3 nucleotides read TGCAGCGTCGGTAACACTGAAGCTTTCTTT. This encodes CSVGNTEAFF.

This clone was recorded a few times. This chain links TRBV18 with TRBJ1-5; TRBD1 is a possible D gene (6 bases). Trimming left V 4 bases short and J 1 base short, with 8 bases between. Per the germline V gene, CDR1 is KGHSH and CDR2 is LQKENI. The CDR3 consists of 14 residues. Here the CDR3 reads CASSRGGSNQPQHF. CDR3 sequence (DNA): TGTGCCAGCTCACGAGGGGGGAGCAATCAGCCCCAGCATTTT.

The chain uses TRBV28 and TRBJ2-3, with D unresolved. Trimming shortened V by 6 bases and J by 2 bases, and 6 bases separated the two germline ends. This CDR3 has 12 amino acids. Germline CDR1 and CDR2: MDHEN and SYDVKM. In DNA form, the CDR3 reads TGTGCCAGCAGCCTAATCACAGATACGCAGTATTTT. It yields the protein CASSLITDTQYF.

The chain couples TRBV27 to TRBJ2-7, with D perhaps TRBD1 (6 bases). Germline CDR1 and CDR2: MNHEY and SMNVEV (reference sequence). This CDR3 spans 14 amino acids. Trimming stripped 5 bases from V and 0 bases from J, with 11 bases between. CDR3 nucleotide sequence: TGTGCCAGCAGTCAGGGGTGGAACTCCTACGAGCAGTACTTC. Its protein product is CASSQGWNSYEQYF.

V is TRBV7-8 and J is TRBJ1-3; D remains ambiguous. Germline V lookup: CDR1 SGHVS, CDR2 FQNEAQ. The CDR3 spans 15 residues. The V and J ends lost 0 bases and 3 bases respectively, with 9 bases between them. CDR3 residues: CASSLAGSHGNTIYF. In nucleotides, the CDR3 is TGTGCCAGCAGCTTAGCGGGCAGTCATGGAAACACCATATATTTT.

Written as DNA, the CDR3 is TGTGCCAGCAGCTTAGAAGCGATCAATGAGCAGTTCTTC. This codes for CASSLEAINEQFF. V and J are TRBV11-2 and TRBJ2-1; D call uncertain. The CDR3 spans 13 residues. The V gene's germline CDR1 is SGHAT and CDR2 FQNNGV. Trimming left V 0 bases short and J 6 bases short, with 6 bases between.

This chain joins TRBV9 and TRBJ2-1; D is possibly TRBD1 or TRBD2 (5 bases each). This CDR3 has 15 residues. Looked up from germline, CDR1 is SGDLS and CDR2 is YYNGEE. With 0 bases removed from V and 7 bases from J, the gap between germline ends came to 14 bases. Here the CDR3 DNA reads TGTGCCAGCAGCGTAGGGACTCTTGGGGCGAATGAGCAGTTCTTC. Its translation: CASSVGTLGANEQFF.

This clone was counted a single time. The CDR3: CASSKGTTRDYGYTF. For the CDR3, the DNA is TGTGCCAGCAGCAAAGGGACAACCAGGGACTATGGCTACACCTTC. The chain combines TRBV7-9 with TRBJ1-2; maybe TRBD1 (6 bases). The germline V gene has CDR1 SEHNR and CDR2 FQNEAQ (reference sequence). The V end was cut by 5 bases, the J end by 3 bases, with 16 bases between. The CDR3 sequence is 15 residues long. The full variable domain, its missing parts supplied by reference TRBV7-9 and TRBJ1-2, is DTGVSQNPRHKITKRGQNVTFRCDPISEHNRLYWYRQTLGQGPEFLTYFQNEAQLEKSRLLSDRFSAERPKGSFSTLEIQRTEQGDSAMYLCASSKGTTRDYGYTFGSGTRLTVV.

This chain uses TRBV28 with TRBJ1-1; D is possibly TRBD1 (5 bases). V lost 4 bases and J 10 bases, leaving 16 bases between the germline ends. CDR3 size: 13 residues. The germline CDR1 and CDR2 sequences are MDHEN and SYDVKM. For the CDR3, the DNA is TGTGCCAGCAGTTCGGTGACAGTTAGGGCAGCTTTCTTT. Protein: CASSSVTVRAAFF.

The CDR3 here is CASSPEGLPHNEQFF. The CDR3 region has the DNA TGCGCCAGCAGCCCCGAGGGGCTACCCCACAATGAGCAGTTCTTC. The chain employs TRBV5-1 and TRBJ2-1, with D perhaps TRBD1 or TRBD2 (5 bases each). The CDR3 is 15 amino acids. CDR1 SGHRS and CDR2 YFSETQ come from the germline V gene. The germline V and J ends were trimmed by 4 bases and 5 bases, with 16 bases remaining between them.

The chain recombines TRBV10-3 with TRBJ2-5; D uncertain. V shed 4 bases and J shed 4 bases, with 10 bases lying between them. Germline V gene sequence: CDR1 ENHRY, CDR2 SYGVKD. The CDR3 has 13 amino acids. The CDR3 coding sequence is TGTGCCATCAGTGCGCAGCTGGGAGAGACCCAGTACTTC. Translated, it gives CAISAQLGETQYF.

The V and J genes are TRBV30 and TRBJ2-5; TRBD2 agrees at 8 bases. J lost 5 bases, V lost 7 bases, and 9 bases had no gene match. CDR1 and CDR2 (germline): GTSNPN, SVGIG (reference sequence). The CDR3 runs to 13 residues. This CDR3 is CASLGGRRETQYF. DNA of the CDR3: TGTGCCTCCCTTGGCGGGAGGAGGGAGACCCAGTACTTC.

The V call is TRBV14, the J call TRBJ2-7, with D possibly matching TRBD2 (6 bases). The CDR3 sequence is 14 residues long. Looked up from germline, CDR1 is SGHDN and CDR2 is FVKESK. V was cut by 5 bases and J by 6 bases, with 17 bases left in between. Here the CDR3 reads CASSGGLKRSEQYF. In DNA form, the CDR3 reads TGTGCCAGCAGCGGGGGGTTAAAAAGGTCCGAGCAGTACTTC.

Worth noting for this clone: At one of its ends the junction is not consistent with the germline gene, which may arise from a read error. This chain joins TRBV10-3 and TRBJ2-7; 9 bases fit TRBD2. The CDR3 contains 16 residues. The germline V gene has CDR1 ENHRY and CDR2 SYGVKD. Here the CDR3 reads CASSYTISGSLYEQYF. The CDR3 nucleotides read TGTGCCAGCAGTTACACTATTAGCGGGAGTCTTTACGAGCAGTACTTC.

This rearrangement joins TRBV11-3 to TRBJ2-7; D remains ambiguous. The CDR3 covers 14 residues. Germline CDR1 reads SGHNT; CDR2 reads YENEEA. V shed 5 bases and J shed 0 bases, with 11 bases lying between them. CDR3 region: CASSQSLNSYEQYF. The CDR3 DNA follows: TGTGCCAGCAGCCAGTCACTGAACTCCTACGAGCAGTACTTC.

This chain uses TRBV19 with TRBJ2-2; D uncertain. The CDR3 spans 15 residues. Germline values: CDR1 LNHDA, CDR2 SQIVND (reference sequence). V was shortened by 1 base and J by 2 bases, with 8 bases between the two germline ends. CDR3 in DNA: TGTGCCAGTAGTATAGGACTGGGTAACACCGGGGAGCTGTTTTTT. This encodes CASSIGLGNTGELFF.

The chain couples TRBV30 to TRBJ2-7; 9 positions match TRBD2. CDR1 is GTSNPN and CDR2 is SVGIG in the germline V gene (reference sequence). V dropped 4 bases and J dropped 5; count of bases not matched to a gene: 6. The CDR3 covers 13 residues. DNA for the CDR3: TGTGCCTGGAAGGCTAGCGGGACCCACGAGCAGTACTTC. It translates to CAWKASGTHEQYF. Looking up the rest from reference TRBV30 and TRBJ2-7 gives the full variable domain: SQTIHQWPATLVQPVGSPLSLECTVEGTSNPNLYWYRQAAGRGLQLLFYSVGIGQISSEVPQNLSASRPQDRQFILSSKKLLLSDSGFYLCAWKASGTHEQYFGPGTRLTVT.

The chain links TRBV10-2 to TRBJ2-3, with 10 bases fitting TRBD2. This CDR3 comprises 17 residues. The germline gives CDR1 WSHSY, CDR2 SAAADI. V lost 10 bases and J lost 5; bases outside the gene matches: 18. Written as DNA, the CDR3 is TGCGCCACCCGACCCGCCCTCCTAGCGGGAGTGGAAGATACGCAGTATTTT. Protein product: CATRPALLAGVEDTQYF.